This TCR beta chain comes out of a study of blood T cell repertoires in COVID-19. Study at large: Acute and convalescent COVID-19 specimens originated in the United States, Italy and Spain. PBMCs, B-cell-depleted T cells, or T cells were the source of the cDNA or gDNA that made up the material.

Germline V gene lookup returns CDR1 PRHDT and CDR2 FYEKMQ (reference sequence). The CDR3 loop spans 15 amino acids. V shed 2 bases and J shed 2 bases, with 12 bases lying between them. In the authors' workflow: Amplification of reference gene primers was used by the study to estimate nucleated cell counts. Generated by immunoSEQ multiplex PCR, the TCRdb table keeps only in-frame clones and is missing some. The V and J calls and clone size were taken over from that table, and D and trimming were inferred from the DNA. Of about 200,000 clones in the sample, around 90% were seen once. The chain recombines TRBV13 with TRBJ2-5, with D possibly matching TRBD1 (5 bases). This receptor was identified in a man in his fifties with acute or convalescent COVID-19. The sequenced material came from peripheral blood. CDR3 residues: CASSLREPGQETQYF. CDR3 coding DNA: TGTGCCAGCAGCTTACGAGAACCAGGGCAAGAGACCCAGTACTTC.